This T cell receptor beta chain was captured by sequencing in a study of T cells in Graves' hyperthyroidism and ophthalmopathy. As for the study in general: Upon initial diagnosis and before any treatment, peripheral blood was collected. Study outcomes and limitations: Blood also showed most of the thyroid clonotypes that were expanded above 0.001.

Amplification targeted TCR beta CDR3 regions from RNA transcripts. First-round RT-PCR with HTBI primers amplified the TCR CDR3 region. One entry per CDR3 protein results from TCRdb running MiXCR on the multiplex PCR reads. The table has 560,000 or so distinct CDR3 sequences, 20% seen once. V shed 0 bases and J 9 bases; nucleotides not matched to a gene: 8. This CDR3 spans 16 amino acids. Germline lookup yields CDR1 SGDLS and CDR2 YYNGEE. Details on this clonotype: The antigen remains undetermined.

Exclusion of patients followed from uncontrolled infection, other autoimmune disease, pregnancy or lactation. The sequencing input was blood. J is TRBJ2-1 and V is TRBV9; 11 positions agree with TRBD2. This receptor was identified in a middle-aged man with Graves' ophthalmopathy. This chain's CDR3 is CASSVARLAGYTEQFF. The CDR3 DNA sequence: TGTGCCAGCAGCGTAGCTAGACTAGCGGGGTATACTGAGCAGTTCTTC.